Listed below are T cell receptor beta chains from one sample, sequenced in a study of beta chain features in type 1 diabetes. TCRdb's copy holds only in-frame clones and misses some; the assay was immunoSEQ multiplex PCR. Of some 660,000 clones in the sample, around 15% are singletons; the top ten hold 0.035% to 0.045%. The sequenced material came from naive CD4+ T cells from blood. The receptors were sampled from a man between 18 and 35 years old with type 1 diabetes. Each CDR3 is given with its conserved first and last residue. A D gene is named only where the DNA matches it firmly. Expanded clones are given a class, and other clones once, few, many or no size at all.

v_call	d_call	j_call	clone_size	cdr3_aa	cdr3_nt
TRBV19	TRBD2	TRBJ2-5	few	CASNDGRAQETQYF	TGTGCCAGTAACGACGGGAGGGCCCAAGAGACCCAGTACTTC
TRBV18	TRBD2	TRBJ2-1	few	CASSPRAGVNEQFF	TGTGCCAGCTCACCACGGGCGGGAGTAAATGAGCAGTTCTTC
TRBV7-9	NA	TRBJ1-6	NA	CASSLQALENSPLHF	TGTGCCAGCAGCTTACAGGCGCTTGAGAATTCACCCCTCCACTTT
TRBV2	NA	TRBJ1-2	few	CASSEDNYGYTF	TGTGCCAGCAGTGAAGATAACTATGGCTACACCTTC
TRBV4-2	TRBD2	TRBJ2-1	few	CASSQVQPSGTTYNEQFF	TGTGCCAGCAGCCAAGTTCAACCTAGCGGAACAACCTACAATGAGCAGTTCTTC
TRBV7-9	TRBD1	TRBJ2-3	few	CASSWDGTGRVADTQYF	TGTGCCAGCAGCTGGGACGGGACAGGGAGGGTCGCAGATACGCAGTATTTT
TRBV4-2	NA	TRBJ2-5	few	CASSQVQIQETQYF	TGTGCCAGCAGCCAAGTCCAAATCCAAGAGACCCAGTACTTC
TRBV6-1	NA	TRBJ2-1	few	CASNQPYNEQFF	TGTGCCAGCAACCAACCCTACAATGAGCAGTTCTTC
TRBV5-1	NA	TRBJ2-1	few	CASSLVGGRYNEQFF	TGCGCCAGCAGCTTGGTGGGAGGACGGTACAATGAGCAGTTCTTC
TRBV15	NA	TRBJ2-4	few	CATSLEAKNIQYF	TGTGCCACCTCCTTGGAGGCCAAAAACATTCAGTACTTC
TRBV6-5	NA	TRBJ2-7	few	CASSYSKRDGPYF	TGTGCCAGCAGTTACTCGAAACGCGACGGCCCGTACTTC
TRBV9	NA	TRBJ2-3	few	CASSSSGTYYTDTQYF	TGTGCCAGCAGCTCCTCGGGGACATACTACACAGATACGCAGTATTTT
TRBV9	NA	TRBJ1-1	NA	CASSIQEAATTGEAFF	TGTGCCAGCAGCATACAGGAGGCGGCAACAACAGGTGAAGCTTTCTTT
TRBV4-1	TRBD2	TRBJ2-3	NA	CASSPPGRGSTDTQYF	TGCGCCAGCAGCCCTCCGGGGCGGGGGAGCACAGATACGCAGTATTTT
TRBV6-5	TRBD1	TRBJ1-2	few	CASSSYGQAVDYGYTF	TGTGCCAGCAGTTCCTACGGACAGGCCGTCGACTATGGCTACACCTTC
TRBV7-2	NA	TRBJ1-5	few	CASSLDTGRGQPQHF	TGTGCCAGCAGCCTCGACACTGGAAGGGGTCAGCCCCAGCATTTT
TRBV18	TRBD1	TRBJ2-7	few	CASSPRDRGPTYEQYF	TGTGCCAGCTCACCCCGGGACAGGGGACCGACCTACGAGCAGTACTTC
TRBV30	TRBD2	TRBJ2-1	NA	CAWSTGLVVYNEQFF	TGTGCCTGGAGTACGGGACTAGTGGTCTACAATGAGCAGTTCTTC
TRBV5-1	NA	TRBJ2-5	NA	CASSFGTTQETQYF	TGCGCCAGCAGCTTCGGGACGACTCAAGAGACCCAGTACTTC
TRBV5-4	TRBD1	TRBJ1-1	NA	CASSPEVDRVNTEAFF	TGTGCCAGCAGTCCCGAAGTAGACAGGGTGAACACTGAAGCTTTCTTT
TRBV6-1	NA	TRBJ2-7	few	CASSEAGGEEYF	TGTGCCAGCAGTGAAGCGGGTGGAGAGGAGTACTTC
TRBV29-1	NA	TRBJ2-1	NA	CSVEWGSSYNEQFF	TGCAGCGTGGAATGGGGGAGCTCCTACAATGAGCAGTTCTTC
TRBV2	NA	TRBJ2-6	few	CASSARAQGANVLTF	TGTGCCAGCAGTGCCCGGGCCCAAGGGGCCAACGTCCTGACTTTC
TRBV5-1	NA	TRBJ1-1	NA	CASSLAFGDTEAFF	TGCGCCAGCAGCTTGGCCTTCGGGGACACTGAAGCTTTCTTT
TRBV5-1	NA	TRBJ2-7	few	CASSLGWRYEQYF	TGCGCCAGCAGCTTGGGTTGGCGCTACGAGCAGTACTTC
TRBV6-1	NA	TRBJ2-3	few	CASSGSSTDTQYF	TGTGCCAGCAGCGGATCTAGCACAGATACGCAGTATTTT
TRBV6-5	NA	TRBJ2-7	NA	CVCGWGAGEQYF	TGTGTATGCGGTTGGGGCGCAGGCGAGCAGTACTTC
TRBV6-1	TRBD2	TRBJ2-7	few	CASSGNSGAYEQYF	TGTGCCAGCAGTGGGAATAGCGGGGCCTACGAGCAGTACTTC
TRBV6-5	TRBD2	TRBJ2-7	NA	CASSYSRLALGEQYF	TGTGCCAGCAGTTACTCGAGACTAGCTCTTGGCGAGCAGTACTTC
TRBV11-2	NA	TRBJ2-5	NA	CASSPNLRGQDQYF	TGTGCCAGCAGCCCCAACCTGCGTGGCCAAGACCAGTACTTC
TRBV30	NA	TRBJ2-3	few	CAWRDLANRYTQYF	TGTGCCTGGAGGGACCTCGCCAACCGTTATACGCAGTATTTT
TRBV2	NA	TRBJ1-1	NA	CARPRGGQLNTEAFF	TGTGCCCGACCCCGAGGGGGGCAGCTGAACACTGAAGCTTTCTTT
TRBV7-9	TRBD1	TRBJ1-6	NA	CASSSYQVTGGPLHF	TGTGCCAGCAGCTCGTATCAAGTCACAGGGGGCCCCCTCCACTTT